This T cell receptor (beta chain) was retrieved from a study of Graves' ophthalmopathy and Graves' hyperthyroidism. As the template, RNA transcripts were used to amplify TCR beta CDR3 regions. HTBI primers served in a first-round RT-PCR, which a second-round multiplex PCR followed. MiXCR, applied by TCRdb to the multiplex PCR reads, yields one record per CDR3 protein. Found here are roughly 500,000 distinct CDR3 sequences, about an eighth of them singletons; the top ten hold about 9.4%. CDR3 length: 16 amino acids. The germline V gene encodes CDR1 SGDLS and CDR2 YYNGEE. Losses at the gene ends were 3 bases for V and 0 bases for J; bases not matched to a gene: 5. General study findings and limits: Most expanded thyroid clonotypes above 0.001 frequency also appeared in blood. At about 69% sensitivity and about 72% specificity, the model predicted progression of the ophthalmopathy.

A few counts support this clonotype. The target antigen is unknown. The chain links TRBV9 to TRBJ2-5, with 10 bases that match TRBD2. Sequenced: blood. This receptor was obtained from a woman under 40 with Graves' ophthalmopathy. Here the CDR3 DNA reads TGTGCCAGCAGCGGATCAGCGGGGGGGAACCAAGAGACCCAGTACTTC. Its protein product is CASSGSAGGNQETQYF. Together with reference TRBV9 and TRBJ2-5, the CDR3 gives the full variable domain: DSGVTQTPKHLITATGQRVTLRCSPRSGDLSVYWYQQSLDQGLQFLIQYYNGEERAKGNILERFSAQQFPDLHSELNLSSLELGDSALYFCASSGSAGGNQETQYFGPGTRLLVL.